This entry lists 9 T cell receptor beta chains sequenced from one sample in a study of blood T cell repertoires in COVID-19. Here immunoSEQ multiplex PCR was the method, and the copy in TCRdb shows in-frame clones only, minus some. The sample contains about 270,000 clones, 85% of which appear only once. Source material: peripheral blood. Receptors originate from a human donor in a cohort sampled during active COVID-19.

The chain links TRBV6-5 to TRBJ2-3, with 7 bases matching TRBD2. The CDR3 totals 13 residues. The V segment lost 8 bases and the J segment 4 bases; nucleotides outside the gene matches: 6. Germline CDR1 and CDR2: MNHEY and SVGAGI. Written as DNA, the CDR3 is TGTGCCAGCCAAAGCGGGATCTCAGATACGCAGTATTTT. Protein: CASQSGISDTQYF.

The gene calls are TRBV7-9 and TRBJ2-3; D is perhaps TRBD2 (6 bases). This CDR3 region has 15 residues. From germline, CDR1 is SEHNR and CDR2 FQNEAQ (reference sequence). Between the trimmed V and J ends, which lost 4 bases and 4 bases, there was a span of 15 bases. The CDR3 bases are TGTGCCAGCAGCTCTACGGGGGTGCGGGCAGATACGCAGTATTTT. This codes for CASSSTGVRADTQYF.

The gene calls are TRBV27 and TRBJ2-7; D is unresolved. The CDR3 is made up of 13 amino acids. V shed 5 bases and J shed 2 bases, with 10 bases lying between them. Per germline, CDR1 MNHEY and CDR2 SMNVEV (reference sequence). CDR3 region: CASSVRIAYEQYF. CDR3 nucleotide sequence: TGTGCCAGCAGTGTGCGGATAGCCTACGAGCAGTACTTC.

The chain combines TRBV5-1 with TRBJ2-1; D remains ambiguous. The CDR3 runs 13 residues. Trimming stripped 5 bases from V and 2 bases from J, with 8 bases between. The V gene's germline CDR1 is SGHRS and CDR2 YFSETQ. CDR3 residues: CASREVPYNEQFF. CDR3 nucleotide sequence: TGCGCCAGCAGAGAGGTGCCCTACAATGAGCAGTTCTTC.

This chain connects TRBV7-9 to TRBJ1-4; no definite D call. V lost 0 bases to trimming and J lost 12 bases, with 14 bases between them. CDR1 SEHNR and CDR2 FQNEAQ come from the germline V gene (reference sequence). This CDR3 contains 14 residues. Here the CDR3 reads CASSLAGAVGELFF. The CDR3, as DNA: TGTGCCAGCAGCTTAGCGGGCGCGGTGGGAGAACTGTTTTTT.

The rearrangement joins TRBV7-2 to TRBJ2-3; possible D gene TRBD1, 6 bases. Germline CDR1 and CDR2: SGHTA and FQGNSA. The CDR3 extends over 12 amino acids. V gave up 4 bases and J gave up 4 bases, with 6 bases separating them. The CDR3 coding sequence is TGTGCCAGCAGCTCAGGGGCAGATACGCAGTATTTT. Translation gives CASSSGADTQYF.

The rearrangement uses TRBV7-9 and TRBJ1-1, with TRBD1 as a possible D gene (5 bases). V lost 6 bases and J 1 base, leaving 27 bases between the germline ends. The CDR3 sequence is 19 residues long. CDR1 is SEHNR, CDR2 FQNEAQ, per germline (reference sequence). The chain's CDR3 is CASRSPLAGMGVENTEAFF. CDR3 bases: TGTGCCAGCAGATCCCCCCTGGCAGGGATGGGCGTGGAGAACACTGAAGCTTTCTTT.

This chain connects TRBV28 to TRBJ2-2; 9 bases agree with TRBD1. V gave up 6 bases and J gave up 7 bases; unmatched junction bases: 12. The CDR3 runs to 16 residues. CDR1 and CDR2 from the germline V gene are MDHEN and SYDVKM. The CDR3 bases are TGTGCCAGCAGATTTCCTGGGACAGGGAGGAACGGGGAGCTGTTTTTT. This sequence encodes CASRFPGTGRNGELFF.

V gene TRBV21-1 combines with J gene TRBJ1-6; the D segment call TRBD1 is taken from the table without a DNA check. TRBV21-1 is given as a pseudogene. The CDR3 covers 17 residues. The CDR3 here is CASSKRQGSSYNSPLHF. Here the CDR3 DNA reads TGTGCCAGCAGCAAGAGACAGGGGAGCTCCTATAATTCACCCCTCCACTTT.